The TCR beta chain described here comes from a study of T-cell memory formation after mild COVID-19. This CDR3 region has 15 residues. Germline-derived CDR1 and CDR2 are LGHNA and YNFKEQ. Deletions cut 0 bases from V and 4 bases from J, with 11 bases between. TCRdb reanalysed the 5' RACE reads using MiXCR and keeps one entry per CDR3 protein. The sample shows a few hundred thousand distinct CDR3 sequences, about a sixth of them seen only once. The sequence was obtained from a man aged 18 to 29 who had mild COVID-19 (a few samples of this study predate the infection). Cell type and time point are not known. V gene TRBV4-2 combines with J gene TRBJ2-3; the D is unclear. The sequencing input was PBMCs or a T cell subset sorted from them (not recorded which). CDR3 DNA sequence: TGTGCCAGCAGCCAAGATGGGGTAGACTCAGATACGCAGTATTTT. It specifies CASSQDGVDSDTQYF.